This TCR beta chain is from a study of T-cell reconstitution after alpha-beta-depleted transplantation in children. As to this clonotype: Its antigen is as yet unknown.

Unique molecular identifiers tagged the TCRbeta library. TCRdb re-called the PCR reads through MiXCR, storing one row per CDR3 protein. This table holds about 470,000 distinct CDR3 sequences, around 46% found once. Whole-study findings and limits: As was reported, about two months after transplant, alpha-beta T cells came from several hundred expanded graft clones.

This receptor was obtained from a girl aged 2-10 years with aplastic anemia, due to receive a stem cell transplant. The material sequenced was PBMCs, taken before TCRalphabeta/CD19-depleted stem cell transplant.

CDR3 region: CASYSQGSGNQPQHF. The CDR3 DNA sequence: TGTGCCAGTTATTCACAGGGGTCGGGCAATCAGCCCCAGCATTTT. The chain joins TRBV28 to TRBJ1-5; the match to TRBD1 covers 7 bases. This CDR3 comprises 15 residues. Germline-derived CDR1 and CDR2 are MDHEN and SYDVKM. V gave up 9 bases and J gave up 2 bases; unmatched junction bases: 10.